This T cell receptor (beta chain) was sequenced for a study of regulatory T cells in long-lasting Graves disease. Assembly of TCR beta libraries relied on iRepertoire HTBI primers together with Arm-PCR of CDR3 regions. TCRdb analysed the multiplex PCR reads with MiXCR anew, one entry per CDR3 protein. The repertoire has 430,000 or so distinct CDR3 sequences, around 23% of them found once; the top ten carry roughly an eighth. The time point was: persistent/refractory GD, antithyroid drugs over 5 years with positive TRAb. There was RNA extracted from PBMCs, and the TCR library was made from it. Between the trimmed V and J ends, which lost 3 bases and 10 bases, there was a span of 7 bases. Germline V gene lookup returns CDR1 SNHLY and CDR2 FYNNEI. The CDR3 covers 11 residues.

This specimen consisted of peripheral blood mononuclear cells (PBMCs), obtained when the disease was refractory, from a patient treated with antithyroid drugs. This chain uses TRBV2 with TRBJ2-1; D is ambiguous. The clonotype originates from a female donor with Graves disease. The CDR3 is CASSDSIEQFF. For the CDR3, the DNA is TGTGCCAGCAGTGACTCGATAGAGCAGTTCTTC.